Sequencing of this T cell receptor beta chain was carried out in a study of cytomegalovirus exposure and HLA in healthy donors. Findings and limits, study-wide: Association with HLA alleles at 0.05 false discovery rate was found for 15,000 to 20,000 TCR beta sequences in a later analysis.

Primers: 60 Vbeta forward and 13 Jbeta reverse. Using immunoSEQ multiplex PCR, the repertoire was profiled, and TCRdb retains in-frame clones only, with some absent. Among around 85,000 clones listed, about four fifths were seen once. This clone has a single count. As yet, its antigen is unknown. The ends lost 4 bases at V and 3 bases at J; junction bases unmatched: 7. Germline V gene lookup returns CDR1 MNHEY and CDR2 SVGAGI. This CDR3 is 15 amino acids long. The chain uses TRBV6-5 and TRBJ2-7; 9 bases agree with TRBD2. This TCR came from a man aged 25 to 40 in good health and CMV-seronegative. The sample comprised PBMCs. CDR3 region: CASSCGGAGGYEQYF. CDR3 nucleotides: TGTGCCAGCAGTTGCGGGGGGGCAGGGGGCTACGAGCAGTACTTC.